Described below is a single T cell receptor beta chain sequence and its context. A multiplex PCR was run with 60 Vbeta primers and 13 Jbeta primers. Libraries were prepared by immunoSEQ multiplex PCR; TCRdb keeps only in-frame clonotypes and omits some of them. This sample has more than 150,000 clones; just under 80% occur once, and the top ten carry around 1.9%. This sample is drawn from a study of cytomegalovirus exposure and HLA in healthy donors. V was pared by 0 bases and J by 5 bases, with 8 bases of the junction left unmatched. The CDR3 runs to 15 residues. The germline V gene has CDR1 GTSNPN and CDR2 SVGIG (reference sequence).

The receptor was derived from a woman aged 25 to 39 in good health and CMV-seronegative. The material sequenced was PBMCs. The chain joins TRBV30 to TRBJ2-7; 9 bases are a match to TRBD2. In DNA, the CDR3 is TGTGCCTGGAGTGTATGGCGGGGGGGCCTTCACGAGCAGTACTTC. Translation: CAWSVWRGGLHEQYF.